These 12 T cell receptor beta chains were sequenced from one sample in a study of T-cell reconstitution after alpha-beta-depleted transplantation in children. Preparing the TCRbeta library involved the use of unique molecular identifiers. TCRdb itself ran the PCR reads through MiXCR, one entry per CDR3 protein. The profile shows some 840,000 distinct CDR3 sequences, 15% to 20% of them singletons. The sample in question was PBMCs, mostly from graft donor cells, obtained 360 days after TCRalphabeta/CD19-depleted stem cell transplant. These receptors originate from a male patient younger than 18 who had a stem cell transplant for acute lymphoblastic leukemia, so the T cells may come from the graft donor.

This clonotype has more than one count but fewer than ten. The DNA of the CDR3 is TGTGCCAGCAGCACCAGTAGCGGGAGGAGGGAGACCCAGTACTTC. Its protein product is CASSTSSGRRETQYF. The rearrangement links TRBV9 to TRBJ2-5; 10 nucleotides match TRBD2. The germline V gene encodes CDR1 SGDLS and CDR2 YYNGEE. This CDR3 is built from 15 residues. With V trimmed by 4 bases and J by 5 bases, 8 bases remained unmatched. The variable domain in full, with the rest retrieved from reference TRBV9 and TRBJ2-5, is DSGVTQTPKHLITATGQRVTLRCSPRSGDLSVYWYQQSLDQGLQFLIQYYNGEERAKGNILERFSAQQFPDLHSELNLSSLELGDSALYFCASSTSSGRRETQYFGPGTRLLVL.

The chain carries TRBV24-1 and TRBJ2-1; no definite D call. Germline V gene lookup returns CDR1 KGHDR and CDR2 SFDVKD. The CDR3 length is 9 residues. V was trimmed by 12 bases and J by 5 bases, leaving 4 bases between them. The CDR3 sequence is CAPHNEQFF. For the CDR3, the DNA is TGTGCCCCTCACAATGAGCAGTTCTTC.

This clonotype has just a few counts. The J gene is TRBJ2-3, the V gene TRBV29-1; 7 bases are a match to TRBD2. The trim removed 0 bases at V and 0 bases at J, leaving 6 bases unmatched. CDR1 and CDR2 from the germline V gene are SQVTM and ANQGSEA. There are 16 residues in the CDR3. CDR3 DNA sequence: TGCAGCGTTGAAGATGGGGGGGAATCTAGCACAGATACGCAGTATTTT. It translates to CSVEDGGESSTDTQYF.

The V call is TRBV24-1, the J call TRBJ1-5; 9 bases agree with TRBD1. J gave up 1 base and V 4 bases, and 7 bases lay outside the gene matches. The CDR3 covers 17 residues. Germline loops: CDR1 KGHDR, CDR2 SFDVKD. The chain's CDR3 is CATSERTGGGSNQPQHF. The CDR3 bases are TGTGCCACCAGTGAGCGTACAGGGGGCGGGAGCAATCAGCCCCAGCATTTT.

This rearrangement joins TRBV4-1 to TRBJ2-5; D possibly corresponds to TRBD1 (6 bases). V dropped 3 bases and J dropped 4 bases, with 15 bases sitting between them. Germline CDR1 and CDR2: MGHRA and YSYEKL. This CDR3 has 15 residues. The CDR3 spells CASSQAQGFGETQYF. CDR3 bases: TGCGCCAGCAGCCAGGCACAGGGATTTGGAGAGACCCAGTACTTC.

This clonotype has only a few counts. The genes are TRBV15 and TRBJ2-7, with 10 bases fitting TRBD2. This CDR3 is built from 19 residues. J lost 0 bases, V lost 5 bases, and 16 bases had no gene match. Germline V gives CDR1 LNHNV, CDR2 YYDKDF (reference sequence). The CDR3 sequence is CATSPSGLAGDSYSYEQYF. The CDR3 DNA is TGTGCCACCAGCCCATCGGGGCTAGCGGGGGACTCATACTCCTACGAGCAGTACTTC. Full variable domain (missing parts from reference TRBV15 and TRBJ2-7): DAMVIQNPRYQVTQFGKPVTLSCSQTLNHNVMYWYQQKSSQAPKLLFHYYDKDFNNEADTPDNFQSRRPNTSFCFLDIRSPGLGDTAMYLCATSPSGLAGDSYSYEQYFGPGTRLTVT.

This chain links TRBV9 with TRBJ2-1; no reliable D call. Germline V CDR1 and CDR2: SGDLS, YYNGEE. Trimming cost V 2 bases and J 6 bases, with 9 bases left between them. CDR3 size: 13 residues. In nucleotides, the CDR3 is TGTGCCAGCAGCGTCGACCAGCCCAATGAGCAGTTCTTC. Residues: CASSVDQPNEQFF.

This clonotype turned up a few times. The V call is TRBV12-5, the J call TRBJ2-1; 8 positions match TRBD2. The CDR3 consists of 16 residues. The J segment lost 15 bases and the V segment lost 5 bases, leaving 21 bases of the junction unmatched. Germline loops: CDR1 LGHNT, CDR2 FRNRAP. The CDR3 here is CASGRGGEAGYNKRFF. CDR3 sequence (DNA): TGTGCTAGTGGTCGGGGGGGAGAAGCAGGGTATAATAAAAGGTTCTTC.

The CDR3 DNA reads TGTGCCAGCAGCTTGTGGGATCAGCCCCAGCATTTT. Protein product: CASSLWDQPQHF. The chain links TRBV5-5 to TRBJ1-5; D remains unclear. CDR3 length equals 12 residues. The germline CDR1 and CDR2 sequences are SGHKS and YYEKEE (reference sequence). V shed 1 base and J shed 5 bases, with 4 bases lying between them.

The table lists this clonotype with a few counts. J is TRBJ2-5 and V is TRBV9, with D possibly being TRBD1 (6 bases). The germline V and J ends were trimmed by 3 bases and 5 bases, with 20 bases remaining between them. The CDR3 is made up of 16 amino acids. In germline, CDR1 is SGDLS, CDR2 YYNGEE. CDR3 in amino acids: CASSAHRNLRGETQYF. The CDR3 DNA follows: TGTGCCAGCAGCGCCCACCGAAATCTCAGGGGCGAGACCCAGTACTTC.

This clonotype appeared a few times. This sequence joins TRBV9 and TRBJ2-2; the D gene is possibly TRBD1 (6 bases). Germline loops: CDR1 SGDLS, CDR2 YYNGEE. The V gene lost 3 bases and the J gene lost 4 bases, with 10 bases spanning the gap. The CDR3 has 14 residues. CDR3 loop: CASSAVGGTGELFF. CDR3 sequence (DNA): TGTGCCAGCAGCGCCGTAGGGGGCACCGGGGAGCTGTTTTTT.

A few counts support this clonotype. V is TRBV5-1 and J is TRBJ1-2; D is possibly TRBD1 (6 bases). CDR3 length equals 15 residues. The V gene's germline CDR1 is SGHRS and CDR2 YFSETQ. V was pared by 4 bases and J by 1 base, with 14 bases between. The CDR3 protein is CASSPTTGYNYGYTF. As DNA, the CDR3 is TGCGCCAGCAGCCCGACGACAGGCTATAACTATGGCTACACCTTC.